The 10 T cell receptor beta chains below all came from one sample that was sequenced in a study of Graves' ophthalmopathy and Graves' hyperthyroidism. Amplified TCR beta CDR3 regions were obtained using RNA transcripts as template. RT-PCR in the first round used HTBI primers; a second-round multiplex PCR followed. Each CDR3 protein is one row after TCRdb ran MiXCR on the multiplex PCR reads. The sample lists 500,000 to 800,000 distinct CDR3 sequences; roughly two fifths were seen once. Sequencing input: peripheral blood. These receptor sequences come from an adult man with Graves' ophthalmopathy.

To note about this clonotype: Possible read error: a much larger clone is one base away. The chain links TRBV12-3 or TRBV12-4 to TRBJ1-2, with D perhaps TRBD1 (6 bases). This CDR3 has 15 residues. The CDR3 DNA is TGTGCCGGCAGTTTGTCGGGGGCGAGTAACTATGGCTACACCTTC. It yields the protein CAGSLSGASNYGYTF.

A word on this clonotype: This sequence may be a read error, since a much larger clone differs from it by one base. V is TRBV6-2 or TRBV6-3 and J is TRBJ1-6; 8 bases are a match to TRBD1. CDR1 and CDR2 (germline): MNHEY, SVGEGT. The CDR3 spans 16 residues. CDR3 nucleotide sequence: TGTGCCAGCAGACGGACAGGGAGCTCCTATAATTCACCCCTCAACTTT. It codes for CASRRTGSSYNSPLNF.

This clonotype has a count of ten or more. The J gene is TRBJ1-1, the V gene TRBV7-9, with D uncertain. Germline CDR1 and CDR2: SEHNR and FQNEAQ (reference sequence). This CDR3 contains 12 residues. The V and J ends lost 2 bases and 3 bases respectively, with 4 bases between them. CDR3 sequence (DNA): TGTGCCAGCAGCTTACGAGACACTGAAGCTTTCTTT. Translated, it gives CASSLRDTEAFF. The full variable domain, completed using reference TRBV7-9 and TRBJ1-1, is DTGVSQNPRHKITKRGQNVTFRCDPISEHNRLYWYRQTLGQGPEFLTYFQNEAQLEKSRLLSDRFSAERPKGSFSTLEIQRTEQGDSAMYLCASSLRDTEAFFGQGTRLTVV.

The chain carries TRBV7-9 and TRBJ2-5; TRBD1 is a possible D gene (5 bases). CDR3 length: 12 amino acids. V lost 4 bases, J lost 9 bases, and 12 bases lay in between. Germline CDR1 is SEHNR and CDR2 is FQNEAQ (reference sequence). The CDR3 DNA follows: TGTGCCAGCAGCTATCAGGGTCAGCCCCAGTACTTC. It codes for CASSYQGQPQYF.

This clonotype was detected ten times or more. The rearrangement joins TRBV6-6 to TRBJ2-7, with D perhaps matching TRBD2 (5 bases). Looked up from germline, CDR1 is MNHNY and CDR2 is SVGAGI (reference sequence). This CDR3 spans 14 amino acids. With 5 bases removed from V and 2 bases from J, the gap between germline ends came to 13 bases. Written as DNA, the CDR3 is TGTGCCAGCAGTGAAGGCGGGCTCCCCTACGAGCAGTACTTC. This encodes CASSEGGLPYEQYF.

This clonotype has at least ten counts. The J gene is TRBJ2-5, the V gene TRBV7-3; D might be TRBD2 (7 bases). The ends were cut back, 5 bases at V and 5 bases at J, with 18 bases in the middle. Per the germline V gene, CDR1 is SGHTA and CDR2 is FQGTGA. The CDR3 is 15 residues long. In nucleotides, the CDR3 is TGTGCCAGCAGCCCCTGGGCAGGGGAGGGGGAGACCCAGTACTTC. Translating it yields CASSPWAGEGETQYF.

To note about this clonotype: This may be a read error, as it is one base from a much larger clone. The V and J genes are TRBV9 and TRBJ1-1, with D tentatively TRBD1 (6 bases). This CDR3 spans 15 amino acids. Germline assignment: CDR1 SGDLS and CDR2 YYNGEE. Trimming shortened V by 3 bases and J by 6 bases, and 18 bases separated the two germline ends. CDR3 protein: CASSEAPQGSAEAFF. DNA for the CDR3: TGTGCCAGCAGCGAGGCCCCACAGGGTAGCGCTGAAGCTTTCTTT.

This clonotype was seen a handful of times. The rearrangement links TRBV27 to TRBJ1-6; D not certain. The germline V gene has CDR1 MNHEY and CDR2 SMNVEV (reference sequence). The length of the CDR3 is 17 residues. Trimming took 5 bases from V and 1 from J, leaving 15 bases between them. The DNA of the CDR3 is TGTGCCAGCAGTGCCGCCGCATGGTGGTCCTATAATTCACCCCTCCACTTT. Protein: CASSAAAWWSYNSPLHF.

This clonotype was picked up many times. This sequence joins TRBV14 and TRBJ1-2, with TRBD1 identical over 10 bases. The CDR3 consists of 13 residues. The germline CDR1 and CDR2 sequences are SGHDN and FVKESK. V lost 5 bases, J lost 7 bases, and 4 bases stayed unmatched. The CDR3: CASSSRQGAGYTF. CDR3 in DNA: TGTGCCAGCAGCTCCCGACAGGGGGCTGGCTACACCTTC.

The sample holds many counts of this clonotype. This chain links TRBV7-8 with TRBJ2-2; no reliable D call. The ends were cut back, 1 base at V and 6 bases at J, with 3 bases in the middle. CDR1 is SGHVS and CDR2 is FQNEAQ in the germline V gene. The CDR3 runs 12 residues. DNA for the CDR3: TGTGCCAGCAGCTTAGATCCCGGGGAGCTGTTTTTT. Encoded protein: CASSLDPGELFF.